The present T cell receptor (beta chain) was sequenced within a study of molecular identifiers for immune sequencing clone quantification. This clonotype was detected many times. Its cognate antigen is unknown. Sorted naive CD8 T cells, roughly 20,000 to 1,100,000, were sequenced from 10%, 30% or 50% RNA. Previously described methods with listed TCR primers produced the bulk TCR libraries. TCRdb reprocessed the PCR reads via MiXCR and lists one record per CDR3 protein. The repertoire holds approximately 500,000 distinct CDR3 sequences, with about 26% as singletons. Study-level points and caveats: Underestimation of highly expanded clone sizes could arise where identical TCR molecules share a barcode. Clones above 20 RNA copies contained over 98% of effector molecules but under 1% of naive ones.

The CDR3 consists of 14 residues. V lost 3 bases, J lost 1 base, and 1 base stayed unmatched. Germline CDR1 and CDR2: MDHEN and SYDVKM. Material for sequencing was naive CD8+ T cells from blood, with Jurkat cell RNA spiked in. Subset indicated: FACS-sorted CD8+CD4-CCR7+CD45RA+ naive T cells. The TCR comes from a human donor in good health. Some libraries in this study had Jurkat cell RNA spiked in. This chain joins TRBV28 and TRBJ2-5, with 8 nucleotides matching TRBD1. The CDR3 loop is CASSLGTGQETQYF. The CDR3 region has the DNA TGTGCCAGCAGTTTGGGGACAGGCCAAGAGACCCAGTACTTC. Full variable domain (missing parts from reference TRBV28 and TRBJ2-5): DVKVTQSSRYLVKRTGEKVFLECVQDMDHENMFWYRQDPGLGLRLIYFSYDVKMKEKGDIPEGYSVSREKKERFSLILESASTNQTSMYLCASSLGTGQETQYFGPGTRLLVL.